These T cell receptor beta chains were read from a single sample in a study of OX40 agonist ivuxolimab in advanced cancers. Data came from immunoSEQ multiplex PCR; TCRdb stores just in-frame clones and leaves some out. The sample includes about 21,000 clones, nearly 85% of them seen just once. Sequences were derived from CD4+ or CD8+ T cells sorted from blood, sampled in a trial of the OX40 agonist ivuxolimab. These receptors came from an adult with an advanced solid tumor such as melanoma, head and neck, liver or kidney cancer. Both conserved end residues are part of each CDR3. Each record gives: V gene, J gene, clone size, D gene, CDR3 DNA, CDR3 protein. The D gene is left open where the match is weak. The listing skips clone size in some rows; elsewhere it reads once, few, many or a size class.

V: TRBV27; J: TRBJ2-5; size: once; D: .; DNA: TGTGCCAGCAGTCCATCGGGAGAGACCCAGTACTTC; CDR3: CASSPSGETQYF
V: TRBV6-1; J: TRBJ2-1; size: .; D: TRBD2; DNA: TGTGCCAGCAGTGAAAGGAGGCGGGAGGGCCAGAAGAATGAGCAGTTCTTC; CDR3: CASSERRREGQKNEQFF
V: TRBV4-1; J: TRBJ2-7; size: few; D: TRBD2; DNA: TGCGCCAGCAGCCAGGGACTAGCGAACGGCGAGCAGTACTTC; CDR3: CASSQGLANGEQYF
V: TRBV5-5; J: TRBJ2-7; size: .; D: TRBD1; DNA: TGTGCCAGCAGCATATTCTCAGGGGGCCGGTACGAGCAGTACTTC; CDR3: CASSIFSGGRYEQYF
V: TRBV10-3; J: TRBJ1-1; size: large; D: .; DNA: TGTGCCATCAGTGAGTCGAGGGAGGAGGTAGCTTTCTTT; CDR3: CAISESREEVAFF
V: TRBV7-9; J: TRBJ2-7; size: .; D: TRBD1; DNA: TGTGCCAGCAGCTTAACAACACAGGGGAACGAGCAGTACTTC; CDR3: CASSLTTQGNEQYF
V: TRBV9; J: TRBJ2-2; size: .; D: TRBD2; DNA: TGTGCCAGCAGCGTCAGCGGGATGGGCACCGGGGAGCTGTTTTTT; CDR3: CASSVSGMGTGELFF
V: TRBV5-4; J: TRBJ2-2; size: .; D: .; DNA: TGTGCCAGCAGTTTCCCAGGACGAAACACCGGGGAGCTGTTTTTT; CDR3: CASSFPGRNTGELFF
V: TRBV27; J: TRBJ2-1; size: .; D: .; DNA: TGTGCCAGCGGAACCTTAGCAGGGGTCTGGAATGAGCAGTTCTTC; CDR3: CASGTLAGVWNEQFF
V: TRBV30; J: TRBJ2-1; size: .; D: TRBD1; DNA: TGTGCCTGGAGTGTAAGGGACAGGGGCTACAATGAGCAGTTCTTC; CDR3: CAWSVRDRGYNEQFF
V: TRBV4-2; J: TRBJ2-7; size: .; D: TRBD1; DNA: TGTGCCAGCAGCCACGGGACAGAATCCTACGAGCAGTACTTC; CDR3: CASSHGTESYEQYF
V: TRBV7-9; J: TRBJ1-2; size: medium-sized; D: .; DNA: TGTGCCAGCAGCTTAAGGGTAAATGGCTACACCTTC; CDR3: CASSLRVNGYTF
V: TRBV7-6; J: TRBJ1-5; size: .; D: .; DNA: TGTGCCAGCAGCTTAGTGGAGGGAAGCAATCAGCCCCAGCATTTT; CDR3: CASSLVEGSNQPQHF
V: TRBV6-1; J: TRBJ2-5; size: .; D: .; DNA: TGCGCCGGGCGGGGAGAGACCCAGTACTTC; CDR3: CAGRGETQYF
V: TRBV27; J: TRBJ1-2; size: .; D: .; DNA: TGTGCCGCCTACGGTGGTAACTATGGCTACACCTTC; CDR3: CAAYGGNYGYTF
V: TRBV27; J: TRBJ2-2; size: .; D: .; DNA: TGTGCCAGCAGTTTATCTCCAGGGTACACCGGGGAGCTGTTTTTT; CDR3: CASSLSPGYTGELFF
V: TRBV28; J: TRBJ1-5; size: .; D: TRBD1; DNA: TGTGCCAGCAGTTTACCCCGACAGGGTAATGAGCCCCAGCATTTT; CDR3: CASSLPRQGNEPQHF
V: TRBV4-1; J: TRBJ2-5; size: .; D: TRBD2; DNA: TGCGCCAGCAGCAAACTAGCGGGGGGCGGGGAGACCCAGTACTTC; CDR3: CASSKLAGGGETQYF